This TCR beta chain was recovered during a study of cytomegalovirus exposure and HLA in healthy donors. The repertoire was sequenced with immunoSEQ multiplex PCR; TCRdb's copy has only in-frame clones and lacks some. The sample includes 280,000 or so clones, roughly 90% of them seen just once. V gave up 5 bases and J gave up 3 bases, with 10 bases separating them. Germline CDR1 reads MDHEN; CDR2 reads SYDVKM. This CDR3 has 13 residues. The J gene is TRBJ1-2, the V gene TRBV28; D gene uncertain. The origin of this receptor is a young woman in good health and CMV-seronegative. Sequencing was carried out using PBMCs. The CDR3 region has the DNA TGTGCCAGCAGTCCACGGGGAGACTATGGCTACACCTTC. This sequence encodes CASSPRGDYGYTF.